The T cell receptor beta chain under discussion was sequenced for a study of cytotoxic CD8 clonotypes in ibrutinib-treated CLL. In the study overall: Response samples were obtained once patients had received a median about 12 months of treatment, range 6 to 36. Sequenced samples delivered averages of 255,043 productive templates and roughly 100,000 productive rearrangements.

TCRdb's table, derived via immunoSEQ multiplex PCR, lists solely in-frame clones and lacks some. Here the sample spans some 50,000 clones, roughly 63% being singletons. The CDR3 covers 14 residues. V was clipped by 4 bases and J by 1 base, with 11 bases between them. CDR1 SGHRS and CDR2 YFSETQ come from the germline V gene. General study points: Baseline clonality exceeded age-matched healthy donors and tracked circulating CD8+ T-cell counts.

A remark on this clone: Its antigen is undetermined.

The chain has TRBV5-1 and TRBJ1-1; D not certain. The starting material was PBMCs, obtained after 24 months of ibrutinib treatment. The TCR sequence derives from a human donor with chronic lymphocytic leukemia. CDR3 in amino acids: CASSGPGPNTEAFF. Here the CDR3 DNA reads TGCGCCAGCAGCGGGCCGGGCCCGAACACTGAAGCTTTCTTT.